These T cell receptor beta chains were read from a single sample in a study of molecular identifiers for immune sequencing clone quantification. MiXCR, run by TCRdb on the PCR reads, gives a single entry per CDR3 protein. Here the sample spans over 550,000 distinct CDR3 sequences, about 25% being singletons. Sequencing used naive CD8+ T cells from blood, with Jurkat cell RNA spiked in. These receptors were taken from a human donor in good health. Some libraries in this study had Jurkat cell RNA spiked in. CDR3s include the opening cysteine and the closing phenylalanine or tryptophan.

v_call	cdr3_aa
TRBV4-1	CASSQAPGGAGPPHF
TRBV27	CASSPIRYLEQYF
TRBV20-1	CSAELPGLAGVVDTQYF
TRBV7-8	CASNPGGQGVYEQYF
TRBV3-1	CASSQGDRGHIQYF
TRBV7-8	CASSLAEVQGENEKLFF
TRBV12-5	CASGLNPSSYNEQFF
TRBV15	CATSQAGGPAGELFF
TRBV27	CASSQGLPTSYEQYF
TRBV27	CASSPQTNYGYTF
TRBV7-9	CASSLAAGLAKNIQYF
TRBV30	CAWSVGLGDEQFF
TRBV15	CATSYGGAGDQPQHF
TRBV19	CASGLAGGYGNEQFF
TRBV18	CASSPPSGSTEAFF
TRBV2	CASKGTYTGELFF
TRBV6-2/TRBV6-3	CASSPCASEQFF